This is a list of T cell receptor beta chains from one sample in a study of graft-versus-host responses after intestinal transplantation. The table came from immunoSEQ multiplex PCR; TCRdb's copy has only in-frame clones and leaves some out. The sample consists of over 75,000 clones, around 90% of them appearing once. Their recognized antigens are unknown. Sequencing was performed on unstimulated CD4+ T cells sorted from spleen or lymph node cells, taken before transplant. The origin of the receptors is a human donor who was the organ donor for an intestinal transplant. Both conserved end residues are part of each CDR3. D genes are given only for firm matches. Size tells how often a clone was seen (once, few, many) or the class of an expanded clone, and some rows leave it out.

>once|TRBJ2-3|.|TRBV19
TGTGCCAGTAGCACCACCCCAGCGGGAGATACGCAGTATTTT
CASSTTPAGDTQYF
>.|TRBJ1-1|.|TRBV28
TGTGCCAGCAGTTATGGGAGGAGGGCTTTCTTT
CASSYGRRAFF
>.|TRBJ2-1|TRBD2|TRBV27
TGTGCCAGCAGTTCACAGCTAGCGGAGCTGGACAATGAGCAGTTCTTC
CASSSQLAELDNEQFF
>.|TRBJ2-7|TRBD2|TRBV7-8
TGTGCCAGCAGCCCCGGACTAGCGGTACTAAGCTCCTACGAGCAGTACTTC
CASSPGLAVLSSYEQYF
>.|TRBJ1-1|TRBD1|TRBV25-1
TGTGCCAGCTCCCAGGGGGCGAACACTGAAGCTTTCTTT
CASSQGANTEAFF
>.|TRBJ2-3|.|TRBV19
TGTGCCAGTAATGCTAGATGGAACACAGATACGCAGTATTTT
CASNARWNTDTQYF
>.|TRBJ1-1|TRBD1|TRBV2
TGTGCCAGCAGGAGGGACAGGGGCGTACGATTGGGCACTGAAGCTTTCTTT
CASRRDRGVRLGTEAFF
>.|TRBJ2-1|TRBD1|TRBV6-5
TGTGCCAGCAGTTACCTTACAGGGGGCAATGAGCAGTTCTTC
CASSYLTGGNEQFF
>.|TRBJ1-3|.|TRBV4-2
TGTGCCAGCAGCCAAGCAGGGCCGAGCTCTGGAAACACCATATATTTT
CASSQAGPSSGNTIYF
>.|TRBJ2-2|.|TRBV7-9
TGTGCCAGCAGCCTTATCCATTTCAGCACCGGGGAGCTGTTTTTT
CASSLIHFSTGELFF
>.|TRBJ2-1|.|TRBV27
TGTGCCGCCTCTAGGGCCGGGGACAATGAGCAGTTCTTC
CAASRAGDNEQFF
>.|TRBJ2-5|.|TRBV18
TGTGCCAGCTCACCACCAGGTGGGCTAGAGACCCAGTACTTC
CASSPPGGLETQYF
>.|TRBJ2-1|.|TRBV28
TGTGCCAGCAGTTCCCCTGCCGAGAGCTCCTACAATGAGCAGTTCTTC
CASSSPAESSYNEQFF
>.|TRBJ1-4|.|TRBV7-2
TGTGCCAGCAGCTCTACCAGGGAGGGGGAAGGAGAAAAACTGTTTTTT
CASSSTREGEGEKLFF
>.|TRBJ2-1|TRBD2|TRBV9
TGTGCCAGCAGCAGTCAGGGACTAGCGGGAGTTGGTGAGCAGTTCTTC
CASSSQGLAGVGEQFF
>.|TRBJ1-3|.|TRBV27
TGTGCCAGCAGCCTCTTCGGCGGGGGGTACGGAAACACCATATATTTT
CASSLFGGGYGNTIYF